This TCR beta chain was sequenced in a study of CD8+CD57+ T cells in acquired aplastic anemia. Findings and limits, study-wide: Patients and healthy controls showed no significant CD8+ Simpson's diversity difference.

Patients selected for sequencing had displayed CD8+CD57+ cell expansion by flow cytometry. Therapy had not been given to patients before blood sampling. V was trimmed by 7 bases and J by 5 bases, leaving 15 bases between them. Germline V gene sequence: CDR1 MDHEN, CDR2 SYDVKM. This CDR3 spans 15 amino acids. There are many counts of this clonotype. Its target is not known. Profiling that covered TCR beta VDJ and CDR3 relied on genomic DNA as its template. Each CDR3 protein gets one entry after TCRdb re-called the reads with MiXCR. Among roughly 260,000 distinct CDR3 sequences listed, 45% to 50% were seen once.

Sequenced material: sorted CD4+, CD8+, or CD8+CD57+ T cells (not recorded which) from PBMCs. V and J are TRBV28 and TRBJ1-6; TRBD1 is a possible D gene (5 bases). This TCR was recovered from a human donor with aplastic anemia. CDR3 in amino acids: CASKKGQGNNSPLHF. The CDR3, as DNA: TGTGCCAGCAAAAAGGGGCAGGGCAATAATTCACCCCTCCACTTT.